These T cell receptor beta chains were read from a single sample in a study of T cell responses to AZD1222 COVID-19 vaccine. Here immunoSEQ multiplex PCR was the method, and the copy in TCRdb shows in-frame clones only, minus some. The data show around 130,000 clones, around 94% seen once. The source was peripheral blood, collected on day 0 of AZD1222 vaccination. These receptors all come from an adult in good health. The CDR3 runs from the conserved cysteine through the conserved F or W. The D gene is left open where the match is weak. Some rows have no size entry. The others give once, few or many, or a class for an expanded clone.

NA	TRBV3-1/TRBV3-2	NA	TRBJ2-5	TGTGCCAGCAGTTACGTACGGGACACCGCCGGGGAGACCCAGTACTTC	CASSYVRDTAGETQYF
TRBD1	TRBV19	once	TRBJ1-1	TGTGCCAGTACGAGACAGGGTTTGAACACTGAAGCTTTCTTT	CASTRQGLNTEAFF
TRBD1	TRBV30	NA	TRBJ1-1	TGTGCCTGGAGTGTAGGGGGCTGGGGCGAAGCTTTCTTT	CAWSVGGWGEAFF
NA	TRBV12-3/TRBV12-4	NA	TRBJ1-6	TGTGCCAGCAGTTTAGGTCAGATTTCACCCCTCCACTTT	CASSLGQISPLHF
NA	TRBV19	NA	TRBJ2-7	TGTGCCAGTCAGGGACACCTTTCCTACGAGCAGTACTTC	CASQGHLSYEQYF
TRBD2	TRBV27	NA	TRBJ2-7	TGTGCCAGCAGTTTATTCGCCACTAGCGGGAAACTATACGAGCAGTACTTC	CASSLFATSGKLYEQYF
TRBD1	TRBV4-3	NA	TRBJ2-3	TGCGCCAGCAGCCAAGATGGACAGGGAGTCACAGATACGCAGTATTTT	CASSQDGQGVTDTQYF
NA	TRBV3-1/TRBV3-2	NA	TRBJ1-3	TGTGCCAGCAGCCCAACTCCGGGCCCTGGAAACACCATATATTTT	CASSPTPGPGNTIYF
NA	TRBV30	NA	TRBJ1-1	TGTGCCTGGAGTGTACCCCCATGGGCTTTCTTT	CAWSVPPWAFF
NA	TRBV28	NA	TRBJ1-2	TGTGCCAGCACCCTTGGGAGGGGCTATGTCTACACCTTC	CASTLGRGYVYTF
NA	TRBV27	NA	TRBJ2-2	TGTGCCAGCAGTTTCGGGAGTCGGTACACCGGGGAGCTGTTTTTT	CASSFGSRYTGELFF
NA	TRBV30	NA	TRBJ1-2	TGTGCCTGGACTAGGCTCGTAAAGGGATATGGCTACACCTTC	CAWTRLVKGYGYTF
NA	TRBV18	NA	TRBJ2-3	TGTGCCAGCTCACCGGCAGGGATGGATACGCAGTATTTT	CASSPAGMDTQYF
TRBD1	TRBV7-7	NA	TRBJ2-7	TGTGCCAGCAGCTTAGGGACAGGGACCTACGAGCAGTACTTC	CASSLGTGTYEQYF
TRBD2	TRBV30	NA	TRBJ2-7	TGTGCCTGGAGTGTAGCGGGAATTCCCTACGAGCAGTACTTC	CAWSVAGIPYEQYF
TRBD2	TRBV7-8	NA	TRBJ2-2	TGTGCCAGCAGCACTTGGCCGGGACTAGCGGGAGCAAACACCGGGGAGCTGTTTTTT	CASSTWPGLAGANTGELFF
NA	TRBV6-2/TRBV6-3	NA	TRBJ2-7	TGTGCCAGCAGTTCCGCTTCCTACGAGCAGTACTTC	CASSSASYEQYF
TRBD1	TRBV13	NA	TRBJ1-5	TGTGCCAGCAGCTTAGGGACAGGGGGGAATCAGCCCCAGCATTTT	CASSLGTGGNQPQHF
NA	TRBV9	NA	TRBJ2-1	TGTGCCAGCAGCGTTCGCCCGAGCGGGAATGAGCAGTTCTTC	CASSVRPSGNEQFF
NA	TRBV5-6	NA	TRBJ1-2	TGTGCCAGCAGCTTGGTTGGTGGGGCGCGAGGCTACACCTTC	CASSLVGGARGYTF
NA	TRBV19	NA	TRBJ1-3	TGTGCCAGTAGTACAGGCGCTCTCTCTGGAAACACCATATATTTT	CASSTGALSGNTIYF
TRBD1	TRBV4-2	NA	TRBJ1-2	TGTGCCAGCTACGACACCGGGACAGGGACCTTCGGCTACACCTTC	CASYDTGTGTFGYTF
TRBD1	TRBV6-5	NA	TRBJ1-6	TGTGCCAGCAGTTACGGACAGGGTGAGGGGAATTCACCCCTCCACTTT	CASSYGQGEGNSPLHF
NA	TRBV4-3	NA	TRBJ1-4	TGCGCCAGCAGCCAGGCTATGGGGGGAGAAAAACTGTTTTTT	CASSQAMGGEKLFF
TRBD2	TRBV6-5	NA	TRBJ2-5	TGTGCCAGCAGTCTAGCGGGAGGGCCTTGGGAGACCCAGTACTTC	CASSLAGGPWETQYF
TRBD1	TRBV7-8	once	TRBJ1-1	TGTGCCAGCAGCTACGACAGGGTTGGCGGTGAAGCTTTCTTT	CASSYDRVGGEAFF
TRBD2	TRBV28	NA	TRBJ2-7	TGTGCCAGCAGGCCGGGGACTAGCGGGATGTGGTCCTACGAGCAGTACTTC	CASRPGTSGMWSYEQYF
TRBD2	TRBV19	NA	TRBJ2-2	TGTGCCAGTACCATCACGGGACTAGGAAGGACCGGGGAGCTGTTTTTT	CASTITGLGRTGELFF
NA	TRBV27	NA	TRBJ1-1	TGTGCCAGCAGTTCAGCGGGCAGAGCTCTGGGGAACACTGAAGCTTTCTTT	CASSSAGRALGNTEAFF
NA	TRBV9	NA	TRBJ2-7	TGTGCCAGCAGCGCAGGGATGAGGGGCTACGAGCAGTACTTC	CASSAGMRGYEQYF
TRBD2	TRBV18	NA	TRBJ2-7	TGTGCCAGCTCACCTCTCCTAGCGGCGGAGGCCCCTACTTACGAGCAGTACTTC	CASSPLLAAEAPTYEQYF
TRBD1	TRBV28	NA	TRBJ2-7	TGTGCCAGCGGGACAGGGGTCGGCTACGAGCAGTACTTC	CASGTGVGYEQYF
TRBD2	TRBV28	few	TRBJ2-1	TGTGCCAGCAGTACTAGCGGGAGGGCGTATGAGCAGTTCTTC	CASSTSGRAYEQFF
NA	TRBV19	NA	TRBJ1-1	TGTGCCAGTAGTAGTGACGTGAACACTGAAGCTTTCTTT	CASSSDVNTEAFF
NA	TRBV10-3	NA	TRBJ1-6	TGTGCCATCAGTGATGGGGGGGTTAATTCACCCCTCCACTTT	CAISDGGVNSPLHF
NA	TRBV6-5	NA	TRBJ2-7	TGTGCCAGCACCCCTAGCGTCTCCTACGAGCAGTACTTC	CASTPSVSYEQYF
TRBD2	TRBV5-6	NA	TRBJ2-1	TGTGCCAGCAGCTTGGAGGGACTAGCGGGAGGGTGGCCCCACAATGAGCAGTTCTTC	CASSLEGLAGGWPHNEQFF